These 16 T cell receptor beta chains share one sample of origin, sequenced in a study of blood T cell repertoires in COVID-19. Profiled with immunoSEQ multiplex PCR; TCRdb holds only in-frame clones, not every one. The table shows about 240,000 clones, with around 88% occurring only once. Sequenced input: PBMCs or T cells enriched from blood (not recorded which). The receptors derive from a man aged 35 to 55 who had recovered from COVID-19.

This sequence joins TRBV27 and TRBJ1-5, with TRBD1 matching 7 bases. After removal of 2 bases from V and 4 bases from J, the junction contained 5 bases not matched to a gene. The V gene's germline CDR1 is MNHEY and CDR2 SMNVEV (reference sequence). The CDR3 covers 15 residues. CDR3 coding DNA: TGTGCCAGCAGTTTAACGACAGGGATTAATCAGCCCCAGCATTTT. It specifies CASSLTTGINQPQHF.

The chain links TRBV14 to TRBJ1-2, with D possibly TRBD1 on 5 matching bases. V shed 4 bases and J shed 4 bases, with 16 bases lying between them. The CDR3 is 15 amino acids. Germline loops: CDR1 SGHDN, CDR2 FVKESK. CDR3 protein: CASSPTGGVGYGYTF. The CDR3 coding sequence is TGTGCCAGCAGCCCGACCGGGGGAGTAGGCTATGGCTACACCTTC.

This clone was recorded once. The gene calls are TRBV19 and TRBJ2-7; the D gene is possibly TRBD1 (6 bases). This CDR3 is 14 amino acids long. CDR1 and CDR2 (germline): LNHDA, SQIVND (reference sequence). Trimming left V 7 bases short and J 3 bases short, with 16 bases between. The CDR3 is CASKDRQNSYEQYF. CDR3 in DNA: TGTGCCAGTAAGGACAGACAGAATAGCTACGAGCAGTACTTC.

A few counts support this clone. In DNA form, the CDR3 reads TGTGCCAGCAGCTTGACTACTGATATCGCAACTAATGAAAAACTGTTTTTT. Translated: CASSLTTDIATNEKLFF. The chain joins TRBV7-2 to TRBJ1-4; D gene ambiguous. V lost 3 bases, J lost 0 bases, and 14 bases lay in between. The germline V gene encodes CDR1 SGHTA and CDR2 FQGNSA. CDR3 size: 17 residues.

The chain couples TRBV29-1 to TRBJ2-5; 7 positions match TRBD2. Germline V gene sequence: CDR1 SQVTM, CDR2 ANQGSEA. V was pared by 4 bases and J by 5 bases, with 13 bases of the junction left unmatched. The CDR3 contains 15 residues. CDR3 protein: CSVAWDYMERETQYF. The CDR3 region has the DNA TGCAGCGTTGCCTGGGACTATATGGAGCGGGAGACCCAGTACTTC.

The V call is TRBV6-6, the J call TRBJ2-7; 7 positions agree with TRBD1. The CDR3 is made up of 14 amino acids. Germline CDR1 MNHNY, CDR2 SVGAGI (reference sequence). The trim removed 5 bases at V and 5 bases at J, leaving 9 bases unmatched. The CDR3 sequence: CASSTGARGHEQYF. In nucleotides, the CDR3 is TGTGCCAGCAGTACAGGGGCCCGCGGTCACGAGCAGTACTTC.

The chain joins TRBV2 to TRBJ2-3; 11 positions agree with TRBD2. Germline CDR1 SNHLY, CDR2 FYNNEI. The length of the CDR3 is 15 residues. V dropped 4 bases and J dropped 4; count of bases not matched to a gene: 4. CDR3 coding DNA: TGTGCCAGCAGTGGGGCTAGCGGGGGGTCAGATACGCAGTATTTT. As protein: CASSGASGGSDTQYF.

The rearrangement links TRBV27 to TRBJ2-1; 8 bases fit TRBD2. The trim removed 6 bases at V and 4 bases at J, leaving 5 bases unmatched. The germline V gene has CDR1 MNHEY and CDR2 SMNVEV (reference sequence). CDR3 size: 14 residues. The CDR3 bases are TGTGCCAGCAGAGCGGGAGTGGGGTACAATGAGCAGTTCTTC. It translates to CASRAGVGYNEQFF.

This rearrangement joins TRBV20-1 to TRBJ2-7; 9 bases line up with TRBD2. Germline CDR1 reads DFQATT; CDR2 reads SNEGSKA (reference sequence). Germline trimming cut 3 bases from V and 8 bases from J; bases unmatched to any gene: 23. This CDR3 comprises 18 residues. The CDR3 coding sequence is TGCAGTGCTAGTCCTTCCCGGTGGATTAGCGGGAGCCCGAAAAAGCAGTACTTC. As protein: CSASPSRWISGSPKKQYF.

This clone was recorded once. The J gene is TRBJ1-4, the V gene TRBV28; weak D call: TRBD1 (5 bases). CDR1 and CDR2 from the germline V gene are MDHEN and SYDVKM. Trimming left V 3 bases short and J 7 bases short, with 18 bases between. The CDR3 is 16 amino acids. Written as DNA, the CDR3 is TGTGCCAGCAGTTTCGGCGCCTGGGGACTGGGTGAAAAACTGTTTTTT. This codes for CASSFGAWGLGEKLFF.

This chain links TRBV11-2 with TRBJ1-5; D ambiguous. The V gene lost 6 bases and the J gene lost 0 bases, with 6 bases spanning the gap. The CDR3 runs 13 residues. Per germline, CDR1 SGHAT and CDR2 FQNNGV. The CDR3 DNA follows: TGTGCCAGCAGACTGAATAGCAATCAGCCCCAGCATTTT. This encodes CASRLNSNQPQHF.

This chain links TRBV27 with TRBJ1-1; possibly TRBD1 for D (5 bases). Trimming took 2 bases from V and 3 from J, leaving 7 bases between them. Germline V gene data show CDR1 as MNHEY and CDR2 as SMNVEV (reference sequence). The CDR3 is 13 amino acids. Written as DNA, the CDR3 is TGTGCCAGCAGTTTAGGGGCCGACACTGAAGCTTTCTTT. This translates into CASSLGADTEAFF.

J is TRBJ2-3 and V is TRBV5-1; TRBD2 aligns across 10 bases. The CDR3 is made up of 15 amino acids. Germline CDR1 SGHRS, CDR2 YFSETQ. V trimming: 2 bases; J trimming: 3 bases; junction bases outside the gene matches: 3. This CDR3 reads CASSFTSGETDTQYF. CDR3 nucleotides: TGCGCCAGCAGCTTTACTAGCGGGGAAACAGATACGCAGTATTTT.

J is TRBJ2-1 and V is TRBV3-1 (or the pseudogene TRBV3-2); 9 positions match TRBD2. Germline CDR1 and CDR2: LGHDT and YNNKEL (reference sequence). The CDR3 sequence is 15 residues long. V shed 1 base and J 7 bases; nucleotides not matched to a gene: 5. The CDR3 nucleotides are TGTGCCAGCAGCCAAGCGAGCGGGGGGTTGAATGAGCAGTTCTTC. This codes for CASSQASGGLNEQFF.

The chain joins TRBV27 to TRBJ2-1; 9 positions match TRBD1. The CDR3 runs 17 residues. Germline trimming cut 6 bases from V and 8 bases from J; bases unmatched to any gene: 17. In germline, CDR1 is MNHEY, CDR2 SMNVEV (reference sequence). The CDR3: CASSPIPGTGSSDEQFF. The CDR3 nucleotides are TGTGCCAGCAGCCCCATTCCGGGGACAGGGTCGTCGGATGAGCAGTTCTTC.

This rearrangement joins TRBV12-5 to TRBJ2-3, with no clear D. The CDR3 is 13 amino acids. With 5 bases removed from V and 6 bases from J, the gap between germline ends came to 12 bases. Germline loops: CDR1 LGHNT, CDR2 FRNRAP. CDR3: CASGGWATDTQYF. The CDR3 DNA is TGTGCTAGTGGTGGGTGGGCAACCGATACGCAGTATTTT.